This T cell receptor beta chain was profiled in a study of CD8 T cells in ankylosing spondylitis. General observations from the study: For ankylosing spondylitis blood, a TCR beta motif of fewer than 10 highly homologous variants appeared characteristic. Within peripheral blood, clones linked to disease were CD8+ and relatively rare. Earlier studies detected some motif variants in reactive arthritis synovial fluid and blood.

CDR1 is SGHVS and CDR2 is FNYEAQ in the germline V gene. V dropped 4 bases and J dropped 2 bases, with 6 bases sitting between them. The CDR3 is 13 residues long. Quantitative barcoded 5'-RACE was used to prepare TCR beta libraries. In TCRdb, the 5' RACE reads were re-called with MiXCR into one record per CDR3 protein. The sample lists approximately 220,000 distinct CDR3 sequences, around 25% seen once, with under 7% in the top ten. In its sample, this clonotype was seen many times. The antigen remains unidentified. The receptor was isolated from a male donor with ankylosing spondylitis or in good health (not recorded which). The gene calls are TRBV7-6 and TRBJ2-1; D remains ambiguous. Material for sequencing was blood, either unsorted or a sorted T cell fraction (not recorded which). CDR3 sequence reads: CASSSSTYNEQFF. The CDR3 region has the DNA TGTGCCAGCAGCTCCTCTACCTACAATGAGCAGTTCTTC.